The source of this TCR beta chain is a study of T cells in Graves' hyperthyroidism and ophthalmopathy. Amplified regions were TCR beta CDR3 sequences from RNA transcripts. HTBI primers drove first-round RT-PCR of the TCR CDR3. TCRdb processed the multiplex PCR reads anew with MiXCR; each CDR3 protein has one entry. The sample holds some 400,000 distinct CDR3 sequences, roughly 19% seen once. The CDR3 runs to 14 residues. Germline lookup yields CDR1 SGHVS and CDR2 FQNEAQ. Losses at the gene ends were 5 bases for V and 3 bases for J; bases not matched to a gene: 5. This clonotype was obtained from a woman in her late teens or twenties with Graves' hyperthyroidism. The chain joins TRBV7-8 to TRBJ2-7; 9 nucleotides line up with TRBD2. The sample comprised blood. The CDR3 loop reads CASSPTSGYYEQYF. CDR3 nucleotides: TGTGCCAGCAGCCCTACTAGCGGGTACTACGAGCAGTACTTC.